This T cell receptor (beta chain) came from a study of cytomegalovirus exposure and HLA in healthy donors. This clone has just one count. The antigen is unknown. General study findings and limits: Follow-up analysis later connected one missense variant in DCLRE1C with trimming of TCR beta V- and J-genes. The study designated about 180 TCR beta chains cytomegalovirus-associated.

Healthy donors of bone marrow made up the group. The PCR contained 60 Vbeta and 13 Jbeta primers. In the original processing: An analysis performed later counted around 80 million unique TCR beta chains (roughly 11 million of them shared). Assay: immunoSEQ multiplex PCR; the TCRdb copy retains only in-frame clones and omits some. Clone size and V and J calls were adopted from that table, with D and trimming inferred from the DNA. Here the sample spans approximately 170,000 clones, 70% to 80% being singletons. The source is a man in his late teens or twenties in good health and CMV-seropositive. The sample was PBMCs.

The CDR3 protein is CASRPGTGYYNEQFF. The CDR3 region has the DNA TGTGCCAGCAGACCCGGGACAGGCTATTACAATGAGCAGTTCTTC. This chain joins TRBV6-6 and TRBJ2-1, with TRBD1 matching 8 bases. The CDR3 extends over 15 amino acids. The trim removed 6 bases at V and 4 bases at J, leaving 8 bases unmatched. The germline V gene encodes CDR1 MNHNY and CDR2 SVGAGI (reference sequence).